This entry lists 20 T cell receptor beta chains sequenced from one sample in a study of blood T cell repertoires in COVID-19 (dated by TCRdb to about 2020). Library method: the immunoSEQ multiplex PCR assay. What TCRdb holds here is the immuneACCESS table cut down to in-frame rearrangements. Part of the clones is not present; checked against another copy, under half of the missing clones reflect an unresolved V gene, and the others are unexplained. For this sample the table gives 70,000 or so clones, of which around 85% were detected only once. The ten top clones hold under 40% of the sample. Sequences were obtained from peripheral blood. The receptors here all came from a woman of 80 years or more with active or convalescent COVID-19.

CDR3 sequence: CASRPAGRDFSGNTIYF. As DNA, the CDR3 is TGTGCCAGCAGGCCCGCTGGGAGGGACTTCTCTGGAAACACCATATATTTT. V usage is TRBV27 and J usage is TRBJ1-3, with D possibly matching TRBD1 (5 bases). In germline, CDR1 is MNHEY, CDR2 SMNVEV (reference sequence). The CDR3 runs 17 residues. V lost 6 bases, J lost 0 bases, and 18 bases lay in between.

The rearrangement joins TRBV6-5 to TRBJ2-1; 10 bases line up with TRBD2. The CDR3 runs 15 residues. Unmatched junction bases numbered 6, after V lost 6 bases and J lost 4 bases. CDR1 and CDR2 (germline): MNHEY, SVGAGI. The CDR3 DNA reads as TGTGCCAGCAGACTACTAGCGGGGACTTACAATGAGCAGTTCTTC. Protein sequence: CASRLLAGTYNEQFF.

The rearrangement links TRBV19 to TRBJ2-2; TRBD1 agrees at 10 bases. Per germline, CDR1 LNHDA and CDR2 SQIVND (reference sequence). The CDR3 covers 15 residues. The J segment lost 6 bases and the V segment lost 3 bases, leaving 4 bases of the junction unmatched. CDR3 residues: CASSIGGTGAGELFF. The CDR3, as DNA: TGTGCCAGTAGTATTGGAGGGACAGGGGCCGGGGAGCTGTTTTTT.

The CDR3 DNA is TGTGCCAGCAGCTTAGGAGGGTTAGGAGCGGGGGAATTAGATACGCAGTATTTT. Amino acid sequence: CASSLGGLGAGELDTQYF. The chain recombines TRBV13 with TRBJ2-3, with 8 bases identical to TRBD2. CDR3 size: 18 residues. The J segment lost 5 bases and the V segment lost 0 bases, leaving 13 bases of the junction unmatched. The germline gives CDR1 PRHDT, CDR2 FYEKMQ (reference sequence).

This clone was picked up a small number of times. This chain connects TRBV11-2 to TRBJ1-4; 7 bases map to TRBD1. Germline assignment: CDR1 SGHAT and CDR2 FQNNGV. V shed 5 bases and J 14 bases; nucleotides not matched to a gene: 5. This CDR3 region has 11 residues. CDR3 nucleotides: TGTGCCAGCAGCCTGGGACAGAATCTGTTTTTT. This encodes CASSLGQNLFF.

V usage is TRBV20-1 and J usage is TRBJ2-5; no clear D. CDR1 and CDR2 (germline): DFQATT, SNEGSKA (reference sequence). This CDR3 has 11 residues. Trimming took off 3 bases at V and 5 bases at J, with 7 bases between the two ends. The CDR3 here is CSASPEETQYF. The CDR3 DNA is TGCAGTGCTAGTCCGGAGGAGACCCAGTACTTC.

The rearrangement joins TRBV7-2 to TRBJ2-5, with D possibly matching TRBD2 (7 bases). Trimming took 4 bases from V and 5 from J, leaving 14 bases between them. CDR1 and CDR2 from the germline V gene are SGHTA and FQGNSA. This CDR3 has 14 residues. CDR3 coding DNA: TGTGCCAGCAGCTCGGGGGGCATCGTGGAGACCCAGTACTTC. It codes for CASSSGGIVETQYF. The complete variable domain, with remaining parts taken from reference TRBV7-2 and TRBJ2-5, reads GAGVSQSPSNKVTEKGKDVELRCDPISGHTALYWYRQSLGQGLEFLIYFQGNSAPDKSGLPSDRFSAERTGGSVSTLTIQRTQQEDSAVYLCASSSGGIVETQYFGPGTRLLVL.

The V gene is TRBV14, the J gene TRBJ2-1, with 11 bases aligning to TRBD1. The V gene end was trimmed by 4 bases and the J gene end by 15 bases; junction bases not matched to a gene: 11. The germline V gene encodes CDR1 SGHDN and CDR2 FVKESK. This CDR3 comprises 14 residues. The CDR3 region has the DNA TGTGCCAGCAGCCCAAGGGACAGGGGGTATACTCTGTTCTTC. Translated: CASSPRDRGYTLFF.

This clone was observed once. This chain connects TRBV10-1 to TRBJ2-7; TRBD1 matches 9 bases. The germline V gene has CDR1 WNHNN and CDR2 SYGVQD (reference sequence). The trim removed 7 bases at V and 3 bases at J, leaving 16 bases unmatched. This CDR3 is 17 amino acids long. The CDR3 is CASTRCRVWDRVYEQYF. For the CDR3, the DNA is TGCGCCAGCACCCGGTGTAGGGTCTGGGACAGGGTCTACGAGCAGTACTTC.

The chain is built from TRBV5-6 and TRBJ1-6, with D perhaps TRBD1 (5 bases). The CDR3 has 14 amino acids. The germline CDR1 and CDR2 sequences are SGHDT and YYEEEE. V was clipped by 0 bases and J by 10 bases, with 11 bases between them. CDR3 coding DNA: TGTGCCAGCAGCTTGGAGGCAGGGAAATCACCCCTCCACTTT. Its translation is CASSLEAGKSPLHF.

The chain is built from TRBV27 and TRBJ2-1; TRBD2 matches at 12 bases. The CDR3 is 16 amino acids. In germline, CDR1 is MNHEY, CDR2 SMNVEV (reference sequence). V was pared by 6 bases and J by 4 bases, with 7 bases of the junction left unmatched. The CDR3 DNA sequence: TGTGCCAGCAGCTTGCTACTAGCGGGGGGTTACAATGAGCAGTTCTTC. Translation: CASSLLLAGGYNEQFF.

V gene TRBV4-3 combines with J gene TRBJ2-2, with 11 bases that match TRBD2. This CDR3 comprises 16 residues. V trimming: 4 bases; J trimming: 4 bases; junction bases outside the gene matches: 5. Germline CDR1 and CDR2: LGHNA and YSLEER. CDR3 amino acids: CASSPRLAGSTGELFF. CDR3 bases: TGCGCCAGCAGCCCGCGACTAGCGGGGAGCACCGGGGAGCTGTTTTTT.

As DNA, the CDR3 is TGCGCCAGCAGCTTGGTGGCGACAGGTTACAATGAGCAGTTCTTC. Amino acids: CASSLVATGYNEQFF. This chain connects TRBV5-1 to TRBJ2-1; a weak D match, TRBD1 (6 bases). Trimming removed 0 bases from V and 4 bases from J, with 11 bases in between. Germline lookup yields CDR1 SGHRS and CDR2 YFSETQ. This CDR3 comprises 15 residues.

The CDR3 nucleotides read TGTGCCAGCAGCGCTAGGGACACGCACAATGAGCAGTTCTTC. Its protein is CASSARDTHNEQFF. V is TRBV2 and J is TRBJ2-1; D perhaps matches TRBD1 (6 bases). Germline-derived CDR1 and CDR2 are SNHLY and FYNNEI. CDR3 length: 14 residues. Trimming cost V 6 bases and J 5 bases, with 14 bases left between them.

CDR3 protein: CASSSIAGGTYEQFF. DNA for the CDR3: TGTGCCAGCAGCTCGATAGCGGGGGGGACCTATGAGCAGTTCTTC. The chain employs TRBV27 and TRBJ2-1; 11 bases fit TRBD2. The V gene end was trimmed by 6 bases and the J gene end by 8 bases; junction bases not matched to a gene: 9. Germline V gene lookup returns CDR1 MNHEY and CDR2 SMNVEV (reference sequence). The CDR3 length is 15 residues.

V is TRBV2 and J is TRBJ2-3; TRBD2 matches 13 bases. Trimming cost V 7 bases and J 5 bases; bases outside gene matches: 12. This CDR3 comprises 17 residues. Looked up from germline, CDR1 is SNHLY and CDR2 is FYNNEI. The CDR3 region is CASNPSWRTSGGDTQYF. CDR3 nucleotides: TGTGCCAGCAACCCCTCCTGGAGGACTAGCGGGGGAGATACGCAGTATTTT.

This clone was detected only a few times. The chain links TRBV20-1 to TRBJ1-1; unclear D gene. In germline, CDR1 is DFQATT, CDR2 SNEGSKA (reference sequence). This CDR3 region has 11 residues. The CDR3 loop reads CRPSTNTEAFF. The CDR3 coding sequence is TGCAGGCCCAGTACGAACACTGAAGCTTTCTTT.

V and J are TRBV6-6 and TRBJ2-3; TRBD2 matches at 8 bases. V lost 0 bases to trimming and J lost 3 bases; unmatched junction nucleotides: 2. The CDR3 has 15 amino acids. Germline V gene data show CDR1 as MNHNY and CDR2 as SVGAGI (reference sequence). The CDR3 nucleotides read TGTGCCAGCAGTTACTCGCGGGGGGAAACAGATACGCAGTATTTT. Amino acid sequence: CASSYSRGETDTQYF.

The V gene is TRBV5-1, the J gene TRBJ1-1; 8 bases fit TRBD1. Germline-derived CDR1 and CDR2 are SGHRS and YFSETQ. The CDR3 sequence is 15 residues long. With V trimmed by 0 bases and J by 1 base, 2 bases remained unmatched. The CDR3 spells CASSLGDRQNTEAFF. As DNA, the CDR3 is TGCGCCAGCAGCTTGGGGGACAGGCAGAACACTGAAGCTTTCTTT. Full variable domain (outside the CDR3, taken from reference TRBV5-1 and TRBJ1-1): KAGVTQTPRYLIKTRGQQVTLSCSPISGHRSVSWYQQTPGQGLQFLFEYFSETQRNKGNFPGRFSGRQFSNSRSEMNVSTLELGDSALYLCASSLGDRQNTEAFFGQGTRLTVV.

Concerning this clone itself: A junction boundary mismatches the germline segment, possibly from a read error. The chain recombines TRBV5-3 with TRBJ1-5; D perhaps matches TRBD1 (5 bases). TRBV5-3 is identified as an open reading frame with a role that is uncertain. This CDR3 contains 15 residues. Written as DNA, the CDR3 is TGTGCCAGAAGCTCGACCGCAGGGAAGAATCAACCCCAGCATTTT. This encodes CARSSTAGKNQPQHF.